This T cell receptor (beta chain) is from a study of blood T cell repertoires in COVID-19. Whole-study context: COVID-19 samples collected from the United States, Italy and Spain covered acute and convalescent phases. PBMCs, B-cell-depleted T cells, or T cells provided the cDNA or gDNA that made up the material.

Comments on this clone: A junction end diverges from the germline sequence, so it may reflect a read error.

CDR1 is MNHEY, CDR2 SVGEGT, per germline. This CDR3 is 11 amino acids long. This table comes from immunoSEQ multiplex PCR, and its TCRdb copy is limited to in-frame clones, with some not included. The data show 110,000 or so clones, 86% seen once. Sequencing was performed on peripheral blood. The gene calls are TRBV6-2 or TRBV6-3 and TRBJ2-7; D call uncertain. The source is a man aged 65-85 years who had recovered from COVID-19. The CDR3 region is CASSHSHEQYF. The CDR3 nucleotides read TGTGCCAGCAGCCACTCCCACGAGCAGTACTTC.